A selection of T cell receptor beta chains follows, all from one sample in a study of T cell responses to AZD1222 COVID-19 vaccine. Sequencing used immunoSEQ multiplex PCR; TCRdb keeps in-frame clones, though not all of them. Here the sample spans some 140,000 clones, 84% being singletons. Sequencing used peripheral blood, obtained on day 0 of AZD1222 vaccination. These receptors came from an adult in good health. CDR3s include the opening cysteine and the closing phenylalanine or tryptophan. Fields, in order: V gene, D gene, clone size, J gene, CDR3 DNA, CDR3 protein. The D gene is left open where the match is weak. Clone size is shown for a subset of rows, as once, few, many or a class of expanded clone.

TRBV2	-	-	TRBJ1-3	TGTGCCAGCAGTTGGGACACAGGAAACACCATATATTTT	CASSWDTGNTIYF
TRBV5-6	TRBD2	-	TRBJ2-1	TGTGCCAGCAGCTTGGTGGGTAGCGGGGGGCCCAACAATGAGCAGTTCTTC	CASSLVGSGGPNNEQFF
TRBV19	TRBD1	-	TRBJ2-7	TGTGCCAGTAGTAGATTTACAGGGGGGTACGAGCAGTACTTC	CASSRFTGGYEQYF
TRBV4-2	-	-	TRBJ1-4	TGTGCCAGCAGCCAATCAGGTATAGGGGAGGAAAAACTGTTTTTT	CASSQSGIGEEKLFF
TRBV3-1/TRBV3-2	TRBD2	-	TRBJ2-7	TGTGCCAGCAGCATCGGGGGGTCCTCCTACGAGCAGTACTTC	CASSIGGSSYEQYF
TRBV5-4	-	-	TRBJ2-1	TGTGCCAGCAGCTTGGGCCAGGGTTTTAACAGGTCTCGGCAGTTCTTC	CASSLGQGFNRSRQFF
TRBV7-9	-	-	TRBJ1-6	TGTGCCAGCAGCTTGTGGGGGGCCGGAGTGAATTCACCCCTCCACTTT	CASSLWGAGVNSPLHF
TRBV23-1	TRBD1	-	TRBJ1-5	TGCGCCAGCAGTCAACTGCCACTACAGGGGAATCAGCCCCAGCATTTT	CASSQLPLQGNQPQHF
TRBV6-6	-	-	TRBJ1-3	TGTGCCAGCAGTTACCAGGGGAAGAGCTCTGGAAACACCATATATTTT	CASSYQGKSSGNTIYF
TRBV28	TRBD1	-	TRBJ1-2	TGTGCCAGCAAACCAGGGACAGCGGGCGGCTACACCTTC	CASKPGTAGGYTF
TRBV2	-	-	TRBJ2-7	TGTGCCAGCAGTGAAACAGCCTACGAGCAGTACTTC	CASSETAYEQYF
TRBV5-6	-	few	TRBJ1-2	TGTGCCAGCAGCTCTTCCCTCCTGCGGGGCTACACCTTC	CASSSSLLRGYTF
TRBV2	TRBD2	-	TRBJ2-3	TGTGCCAGCAGACTAGCGGGGGCCCCAGATACGCAGTATTTT	CASRLAGAPDTQYF
TRBV27	-	-	TRBJ1-6	TGTGCCAGCAGTTTATCGTCGCGGGGGGGACCCCCCGAAGCTCTTCCTTATAATTCACCCCTCCACTTT	CASSLSSRGGPPEALPYNSPLHF
TRBV5-1	TRBD1	-	TRBJ1-1	TGCGCCAGCAGCTTAACAGGGGAGTTTGAAGCTTTCTTT	CASSLTGEFEAFF
TRBV2	TRBD2	-	TRBJ2-7	TGTGCTATCACGGGACTAGCTGTCGACGAGCAGTACTTC	CAITGLAVDEQYF
TRBV18	-	-	TRBJ1-6	TGTGCCAGCTCACCACGAAAGGGTGAAGTATCACCCCTCCACTTT	CASSPRKGEVSPLHF
TRBV3-1/TRBV3-2	-	-	TRBJ1-3	TGTGCCAGCAGCCAAGGGGGTGTTAGCTCTGGAAACACCATATATTTT	CASSQGGVSSGNTIYF
TRBV11-1	TRBD1	-	TRBJ2-2	TGTGCCAGCAGCTTAGGCAGGGGGCGCACCGGGGAGCTGTTTTTT	CASSLGRGRTGELFF
TRBV7-9	TRBD1	-	TRBJ2-7	TGTGCCAGCAGCACAGGGGGCGAGACCTACGAGCAGTACTTC	CASSTGGETYEQYF